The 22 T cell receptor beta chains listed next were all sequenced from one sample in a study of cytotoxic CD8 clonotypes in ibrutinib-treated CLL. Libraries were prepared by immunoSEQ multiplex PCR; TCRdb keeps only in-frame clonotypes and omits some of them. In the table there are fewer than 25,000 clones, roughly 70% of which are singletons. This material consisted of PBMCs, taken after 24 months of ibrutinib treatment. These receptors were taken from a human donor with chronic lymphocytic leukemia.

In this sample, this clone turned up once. The chain's CDR3 is CASSESGLAGAYRLSNTGELFF. CDR3 bases: TGCGCCAGCAGTGAGTCGGGACTAGCGGGGGCCTACCGCCTTTCGAACACCGGGGAGCTGTTTTTT. The chain couples TRBV10-2 to TRBJ2-2; 14 nucleotides match TRBD2. The CDR3 runs 22 residues. Germline values: CDR1 WSHSY, CDR2 SAAADI. Losses at the gene ends were 0 bases for V and 0 bases for J; bases not matched to a gene: 12.

CDR3 protein: CASSTGPLSNQPQHF. CDR3 nucleotide sequence: TGTGCCAGTAGTACCGGGCCCTTAAGTAATCAGCCCCAGCATTTT. V usage is TRBV19 and J usage is TRBJ1-5; no definite D call. The germline gives CDR1 LNHDA, CDR2 SQIVND (reference sequence). The CDR3 loop spans 15 amino acids. The V gene lost 4 bases and the J gene lost 4 bases, with 14 bases spanning the gap.

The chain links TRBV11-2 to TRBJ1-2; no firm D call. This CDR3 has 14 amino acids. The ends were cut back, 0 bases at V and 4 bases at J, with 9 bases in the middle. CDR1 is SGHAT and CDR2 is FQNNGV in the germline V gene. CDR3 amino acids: CASSLDSSGYGYTF. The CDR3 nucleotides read TGTGCCAGCAGCTTAGATTCTTCAGGCTATGGCTACACCTTC.

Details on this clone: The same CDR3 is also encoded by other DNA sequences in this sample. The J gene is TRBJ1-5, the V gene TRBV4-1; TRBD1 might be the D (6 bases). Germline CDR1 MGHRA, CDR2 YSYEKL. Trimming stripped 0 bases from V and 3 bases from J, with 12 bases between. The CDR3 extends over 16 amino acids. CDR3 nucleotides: TGCGCCAGCAGCCAAGATGTTGGGACACCCAATCAGCCCCAGCATTTT. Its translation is CASSQDVGTPNQPQHF.

The CDR3 reads CASSELGQGKNGYTF. CDR3 nucleotide sequence: TGTGCCAGCAGTGAACTTGGACAGGGAAAGAATGGCTACACCTTC. The chain carries TRBV2 and TRBJ1-2; 8 bases line up with TRBD1. Germline-derived CDR1 and CDR2 are SNHLY and FYNNEI. The CDR3 extends over 15 amino acids. V gave up 2 bases and J gave up 6 bases; unmatched junction bases: 8.

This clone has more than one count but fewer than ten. The CDR3 nucleotides read TGCGCCAGCAGCTTGATACCTCAATCCCAAGAGACCCAGTACTTC. Translation: CASSLIPQSQETQYF. V and J are TRBV5-1 and TRBJ2-5; D is uncertain. The CDR3 has 15 amino acids. The V gene's germline CDR1 is SGHRS and CDR2 YFSETQ. V lost 1 base and J 1 base, leaving 11 bases between the germline ends.

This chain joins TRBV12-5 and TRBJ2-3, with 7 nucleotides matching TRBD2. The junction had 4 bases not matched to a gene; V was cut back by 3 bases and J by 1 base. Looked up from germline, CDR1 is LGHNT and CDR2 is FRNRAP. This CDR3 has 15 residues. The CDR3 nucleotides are TGTGCTAGTGGTTTAGGCGGGGGTGGCACAGATACGCAGTATTTT. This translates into CASGLGGGGTDTQYF.

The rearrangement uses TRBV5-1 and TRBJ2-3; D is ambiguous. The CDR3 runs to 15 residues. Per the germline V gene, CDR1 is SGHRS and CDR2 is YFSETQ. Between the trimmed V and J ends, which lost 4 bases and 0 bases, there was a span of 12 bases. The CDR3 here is CASSPGLASTDTQYF. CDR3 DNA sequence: TGCGCCAGCAGCCCGGGCCTCGCAAGCACAGATACGCAGTATTTT.

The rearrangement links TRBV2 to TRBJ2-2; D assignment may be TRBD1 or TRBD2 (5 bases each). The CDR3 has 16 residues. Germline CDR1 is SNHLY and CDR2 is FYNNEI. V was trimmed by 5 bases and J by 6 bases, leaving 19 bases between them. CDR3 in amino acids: CASSSTELGSPGELFF. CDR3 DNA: TGTGCCAGCAGTTCGACAGAATTGGGGAGCCCCGGGGAGCTGTTTTTT.

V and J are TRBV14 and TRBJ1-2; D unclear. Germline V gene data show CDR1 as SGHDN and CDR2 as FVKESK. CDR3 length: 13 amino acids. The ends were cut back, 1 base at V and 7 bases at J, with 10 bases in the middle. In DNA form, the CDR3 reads TGTGCCAGCAGCCAAGTAGGAAGGAGTGGCTACACCTTC. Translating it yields CASSQVGRSGYTF. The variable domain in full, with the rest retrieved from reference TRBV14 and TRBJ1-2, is EAGVTQFPSHSVIEKGQTVTLRCDPISGHDNLYWYRRVMGKEIKFLLHFVKESKQDESGMPNNRFLAERTGGTYSTLKVQPAELEDSGVYFCASSQVGRSGYTFGSGTRLTVV.

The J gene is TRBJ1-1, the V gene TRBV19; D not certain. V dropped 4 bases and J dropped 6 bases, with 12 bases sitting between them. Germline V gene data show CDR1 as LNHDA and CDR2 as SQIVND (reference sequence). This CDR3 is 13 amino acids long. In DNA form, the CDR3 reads TGTGCCAGTAGTAACTTCGACGGCGCTGAAGCTTTCTTT. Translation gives CASSNFDGAEAFF.

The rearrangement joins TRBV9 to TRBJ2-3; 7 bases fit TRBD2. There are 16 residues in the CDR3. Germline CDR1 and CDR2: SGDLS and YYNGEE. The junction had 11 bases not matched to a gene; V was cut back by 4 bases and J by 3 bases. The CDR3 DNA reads TGTGCCAGCAGCCTAGTGGCTAGCGGAAGGACAGATACGCAGTATTTT. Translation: CASSLVASGRTDTQYF.

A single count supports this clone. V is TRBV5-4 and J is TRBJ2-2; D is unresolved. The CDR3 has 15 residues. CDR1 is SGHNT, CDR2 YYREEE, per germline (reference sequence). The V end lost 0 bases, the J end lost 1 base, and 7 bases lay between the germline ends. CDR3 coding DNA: TGTGCCAGCAGCTTGGTGCAGGAGAACACCGGGGAGCTGTTTTTT. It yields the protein CASSLVQENTGELFF.

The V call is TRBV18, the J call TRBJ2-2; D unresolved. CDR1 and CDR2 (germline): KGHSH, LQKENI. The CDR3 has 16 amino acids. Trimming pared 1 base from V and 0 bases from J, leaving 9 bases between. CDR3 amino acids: CASSPRVGANTGELFF. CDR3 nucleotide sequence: TGTGCCAGCTCACCACGCGTCGGCGCGAACACCGGGGAGCTGTTTTTT.

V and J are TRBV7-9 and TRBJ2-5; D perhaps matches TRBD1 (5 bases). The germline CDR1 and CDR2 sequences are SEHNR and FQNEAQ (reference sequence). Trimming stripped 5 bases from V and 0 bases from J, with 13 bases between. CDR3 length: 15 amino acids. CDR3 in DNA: TGTGCCAGCAGCCCTCCCAGGGCTCACCAAGAGACCCAGTACTTC. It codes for CASSPPRAHQETQYF.

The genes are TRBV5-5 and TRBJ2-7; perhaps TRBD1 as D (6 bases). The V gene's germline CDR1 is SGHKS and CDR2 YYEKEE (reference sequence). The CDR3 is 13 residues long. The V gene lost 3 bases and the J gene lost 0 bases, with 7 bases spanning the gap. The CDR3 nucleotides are TGTGCCAGCAGCTGGGACAACTCCTACGAGCAGTACTTC. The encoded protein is CASSWDNSYEQYF. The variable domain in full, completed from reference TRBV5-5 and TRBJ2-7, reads DAGVTQSPTHLIKTRGQQVTLRCSPISGHKSVSWYQQVLGQGPQFIFQYYEKEERGRGNFPDRFSARQFPNYSSELNVNALLLGDSALYLCASSWDNSYEQYFGPGTRLTVT.

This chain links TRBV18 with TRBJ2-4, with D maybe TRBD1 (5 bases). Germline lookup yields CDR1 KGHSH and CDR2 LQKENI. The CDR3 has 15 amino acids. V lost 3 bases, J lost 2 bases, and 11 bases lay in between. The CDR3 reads CASSPQGHSKNIQYF. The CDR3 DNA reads TGTGCCAGCTCACCCCAAGGACATTCCAAAAACATTCAGTACTTC.

The CDR3 loop is CASSLGEGHNTEAFF. The DNA for the CDR3 is TGTGCCAGCAGTTTAGGGGAGGGCCACAACACTGAAGCTTTCTTT. The chain employs TRBV27 and TRBJ1-1; D remains ambiguous. Germline assignment: CDR1 MNHEY and CDR2 SMNVEV (reference sequence). Deletions cut 2 bases from V and 2 bases from J, with 12 bases between. There are 15 residues in the CDR3.

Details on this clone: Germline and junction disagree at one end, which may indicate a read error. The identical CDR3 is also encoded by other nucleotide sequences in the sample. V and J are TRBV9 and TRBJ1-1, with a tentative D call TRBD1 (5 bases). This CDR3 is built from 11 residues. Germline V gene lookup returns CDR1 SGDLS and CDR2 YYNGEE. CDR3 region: CASSQGTEAFF. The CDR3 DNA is TGTGCTAGCAGCCAGGGCACTGAAGCTTTCTTT.

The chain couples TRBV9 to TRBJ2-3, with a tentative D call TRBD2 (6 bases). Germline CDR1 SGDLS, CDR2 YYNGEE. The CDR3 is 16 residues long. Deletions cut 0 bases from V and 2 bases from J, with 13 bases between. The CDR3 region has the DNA TGTGCCAGCAGCGTAGTCGCGGGGAACCCCACAGATACGCAGTATTTT. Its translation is CASSVVAGNPTDTQYF.

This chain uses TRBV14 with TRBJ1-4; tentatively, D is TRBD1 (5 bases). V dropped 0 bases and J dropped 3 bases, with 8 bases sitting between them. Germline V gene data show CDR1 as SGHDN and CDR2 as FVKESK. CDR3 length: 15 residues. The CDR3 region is CASSQEGRANEKLFF. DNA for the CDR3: TGTGCCAGCAGCCAAGAGGGGCGGGCTAATGAAAAACTGTTTTTT.

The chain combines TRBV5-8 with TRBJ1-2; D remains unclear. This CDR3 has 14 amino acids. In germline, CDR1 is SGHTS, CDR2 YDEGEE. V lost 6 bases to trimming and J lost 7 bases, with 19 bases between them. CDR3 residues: CASILAYGVRGYTF. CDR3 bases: TGTGCCAGCATCCTAGCTTACGGGGTCCGTGGCTACACCTTC.